Sequencing of this TCR beta chain was carried out in a study of beta chain features in type 1 diabetes. Every isolated RNA sample was fully reverse transcribed, so sequencing captured expressed TCRB transcripts. The method was immunoSEQ multiplex PCR; TCRdb's version includes in-frame clones alone and lacks a portion of them. Of 300,000 to 350,000 clones in the sample, around 7.6% were seen once. Germline V gives CDR1 MNHEY, CDR2 SVGAGI. J gave up 7 bases and V 7 bases, and 3 bases lay outside the gene matches. The CDR3 has 15 amino acids. About 110 mL of blood, on average, came from one heparinised draw per donor. By way of CD45RO/CCR7/CD25/CD127/CD95/CD27, the CD4+ regulatory, stem cell-like memory, central memory and naive cells were sorted. This clone was found a few times. Antigen specificity is unknown. General observations from the study: Researchers reported that naive, central memory and Treg TCRB repertoires appeared more similar in patients than in healthy donors.

This clonotype was obtained from a woman aged 18-29 years in good health. Sequences were obtained from central memory CD4+ T cells from blood. The chain combines TRBV6-5 with TRBJ2-2; TRBD2 matches at 16 bases. The CDR3 region has the DNA TGTGCCAGCATGGGACTAGCGGGAGGGAGCGGGGAGCTGTTTTTT. It yields the protein CASMGLAGGSGELFF.